This T cell receptor (beta chain) comes out of a study of blood T cell repertoires in COVID-19 (dated by TCRdb to 2018 to 2021). Regarding the study in general: The collaborator samples originated in the United States, Italy and Spain and spanned the acute and convalescent phases of COVID-19. The material from the prospective study consisted of cDNA or gDNA derived from T cells, B-cell-depleted T cells, or PBMCs. Subjects who had been exposed to COVID-19, were actively infected with it, or had recovered from it provided the deeply sampled blood TCRbeta repertoires that made up the dataset. The repertoires were released in a freely available public database meant as a resource for research on the immune response to SARS-CoV-2. Samples came from the ongoing ImmuneRACE study (first 160 participants) plus 1,254 subjects from 6 global collaborators. Nearly every sample came with metadata listing a de-identified subject ID, COVID-19 status, age in years and sex. Where HLA class I and class II types were available, the types were taken from metadata supplied by the sample provider, not from assay-based typing. The study at large found these results: How much clinical and demographic metadata was included differed by source and by participant, and the metadata was provided uncurated.

Collaborating institutions collected whole blood in K2EDTA tubes following their own protocols. For TCRbeta analysis, collaborator samples were shipped as frozen whole blood, as isolated PBMCs, or as DNA extracted from either sample type. This clone was observed a handful of times. It has no known antigen specificity. No much larger clone is present one base from it, and per-base qualities are unavailable. The germline V gene provides CDR1 SGDLS and CDR2 YYNGEE. The CDR3 spans 15 residues, from the cysteine through the phenylalanine. Solely the CDR3 DNA is kept, with 45 bases framed from the first base. The V and J ends are trimmed by 0 bases and 7 bases, leaving 14 bases between them. TCRbeta CDR3 regions were amplified from genomic DNA using the immunoSEQ Assay, a bias-controlled multiplex PCR. In the original analysis: The number of nucleated cells in each sample was estimated from the amplification of reference gene primers within the assay. To quantify the absolute abundance of each unique TCRbeta CDR3 rearrangement, sequence reads were collapsed and filtered. For each sample, productive Simpson clonality was calculated as the square root of Simpson's diversity index over productive rearrangements. TCRdb limited this immuneACCESS table to in-frame rearrangements with V and J called. A share of clones is missing; checked studies link under half to unresolved V genes, and the rest is unexplained. V, J and clone size reflect that table, while D and trimming were determined from the DNA. This sample lists more than 85,000 clones; around 86% were detected once. Roughly 3.1% of the sample is held by the ten biggest clonotypes.

The receptor comes from a man between 45 and 60 years old with active or convalescent COVID-19. The rearrangement combines TRBV9 with TRBJ2-1; the D gene is not confidently resolved. The sample comprised peripheral blood. The DNA is as follows: TGTGCCAGCAGCGTAGGGTTAGCTTTGAGGAATGAGCAGTTCTTC. It codes for CASSVGLALRNEQFF.